These T cell receptor beta chains were read from a single sample in a study of T cell responses to AZD1222 COVID-19 vaccine. Produced via immunoSEQ multiplex PCR; TCRdb's table is partial and in-frame only. In the table there are 110,000 or so clones, around 87% of which are singletons. The sample here was peripheral blood, taken 28 days after the second AZD1222 dose. Every receptor here comes from an adult who received the AZD1222 COVID-19 vaccine. The CDR3 runs from the conserved cysteine through the conserved F or W. Each record gives: clone size, D gene, V gene, J gene, CDR3 protein, CDR3 DNA. The D gene is left open where the match is weak. Only some rows state a clone size, as once, few, many or a class for expanded clones.

>-|-|TRBV4-3|TRBJ2-1
CASSQRENEQFF
TGCGCCAGCAGCCAACGGGAAAATGAGCAGTTCTTC
>-|-|TRBV27|TRBJ1-4
CASSTAGSTLFF
TGTGCCAGCAGCACGGCGGGGTCTACACTGTTTTTT
>-|TRBD1|TRBV6-4|TRBJ1-1
CASSPETGIGTEAFF
TGTGCCAGCAGTCCCGAGACAGGGATTGGCACTGAAGCTTTCTTT
>-|-|TRBV3-1/TRBV3-2|TRBJ2-2
CASTNTGELFF
TGTGCCAGCACCAATACCGGGGAGCTGTTTTTT
>-|-|TRBV18|TRBJ1-2
CASSPSPARSYGYTF
TGTGCCAGCTCACCAAGTCCAGCCCGGAGCTATGGCTACACCTTC
>-|-|TRBV6-4|TRBJ2-1
CASSPTGETSYNEQFF
TGTGCCAGCAGTCCGACAGGCGAAACCTCCTACAATGAGCAGTTCTTC
>-|TRBD2|TRBV10-3|TRBJ2-1
CAIRLAGENEQFF
TGTGCCATCAGACTAGCGGGGGAAAATGAGCAGTTCTTC
>-|-|TRBV5-6|TRBJ2-1
CASSPGQTLEQFF
TGTGCCAGCAGCCCTGGACAGACCCTAGAGCAGTTCTTC
>-|-|TRBV12-3/TRBV12-4|TRBJ1-2
CASSRRAGGYTF
TGTGCCAGCAGCCGCCGCGCGGGAGGCTACACCTTC
>-|-|TRBV5-6|TRBJ1-1
CASSLVPGFDTEAFF
TGTGCCAGCAGCTTGGTCCCTGGGTTCGACACTGAAGCTTTCTTT
>-|-|TRBV6-5|TRBJ1-1
CASSWNRETEAFF
TGTGCCAGCAGTTGGAACAGGGAAACTGAAGCTTTCTTT
>few|TRBD2|TRBV2|TRBJ2-1
CASRMGTSYLGEQFF
TGTGCCAGCAGGATGGGGACTAGCTATTTGGGTGAGCAGTTCTTC
>-|TRBD1|TRBV29-1|TRBJ1-1
CSVSTGMVAEAFF
TGCAGCGTCTCGACAGGGATGGTCGCTGAAGCTTTCTTT
>-|TRBD2|TRBV9|TRBJ2-5
CASSGTSGGAQETQYF
TGTGCCAGCAGCGGTACTAGCGGGGGCGCGCAAGAGACCCAGTACTTC
>-|TRBD2|TRBV7-9|TRBJ2-7
CASSPGTSGTSYEQYF
TGTGCCAGCAGCCCAGGGACTAGCGGGACCTCCTACGAGCAGTACTTC
>-|-|TRBV6-5|TRBJ1-1
CASRGTDRYGTEAFF
TGTGCCAGCAGGGGAACCGACAGGTACGGCACTGAAGCTTTCTTT
>once|-|TRBV6-2/TRBV6-3|TRBJ2-7
CASSYGRNEQYF
TGTGCCAGCAGTTACGGGCGGAACGAGCAGTACTTC
>-|TRBD1|TRBV27|TRBJ1-5
CASSLGGGQGHQPQHF
TGTGCCAGCAGTTTAGGAGGCGGACAGGGCCATCAGCCCCAGCATTTT
>-|-|TRBV7-3|TRBJ2-1
CASSFDSAYNEQFF
TGTGCCAGCAGCTTCGATTCCGCCTACAATGAGCAGTTCTTC
>-|TRBD1|TRBV7-8|TRBJ1-6
CASSLLPNRGNSPLHF
TGTGCCAGCAGCCTCCTCCCAAACAGGGGCAATTCACCCCTCCACTTT